The present T cell receptor beta chain was sequenced within a study of T cells expressing NK-cell markers. The wider study: With respect to HCMV, most of the eight sequenced donors were seropositive, and one was seronegative. General study points: In a few donors, these clonotypes also led the CD3+CD56-NKG2C+ fraction. Dominant NKG2C+ clonotypes accounted for roughly 1.0-7.0% of CD8+ T cells in 5 to 7 donors.

A word on this clonotype: The antigen is unknown.

The germline V gene encodes CDR1 MNHNS and CDR2 SASEGT. The length of the CDR3 is 11 residues. TCRdb reprocessed the 5' RACE reads; each CDR3 protein has one entry and no DNA is given. This sample contains roughly 180,000 distinct CDR3 sequences. The chain couples TRBV6-1 to TRBJ2-1. Sequenced: blood T cells: a sorted CD56 or NKG2C T cell subset, CD4+ or CD8+ T cells, or bulk PBMC T cells (not recorded which). The source is a woman aged 18-70 years in good health. The CDR3 loop reads CASSDWGKQFF.